Below are 10 T cell receptor beta chains sequenced from a single sample in a study of OX40 agonist ivuxolimab in advanced cancers. Here immunoSEQ multiplex PCR was the method, and the copy in TCRdb shows in-frame clones only, minus some. The repertoire holds about 93,000 clones, with about 91% as singletons. Sequenced material: CD4+ or CD8+ T cells sorted from blood, taken in a trial of the OX40 agonist ivuxolimab. Source of these receptors: an adult with an advanced solid tumor such as melanoma, head and neck, liver or kidney cancer.

V is TRBV19 and J is TRBJ1-2; 9 nucleotides line up with TRBD1. Per germline, CDR1 LNHDA and CDR2 SQIVND (reference sequence). The CDR3 is 15 residues long. J gave up 5 bases and V 5 bases, and 9 bases lay outside the gene matches. DNA of the CDR3: TGTGCCAGTAGTCGAACAGGGGGCCGGGGATATGGCTACACCTTC. Protein: CASSRTGGRGYGYTF. The variable domain in full, with the rest retrieved from reference TRBV19 and TRBJ1-2, is DGGITQSPKYLFRKEGQNVTLSCEQNLNHDAMYWYRQDPGQGLRLIYYSQIVNDFQKGDIAEGYSVSREKKESFPLTVTSAQKNPTAFYLCASSRTGGRGYGYTFGSGTRLTVV.

The CDR3 nucleotides read TGTGCCAGCAGTGAGACGGCGACGATGAACACTGAAGCTTTCTTT. Its translation is CASSETATMNTEAFF. This chain connects TRBV25-1 to TRBJ1-1; D is unresolved. The CDR3 sequence is 15 residues long. The germline V and J ends were trimmed by 3 bases and 0 bases, with 11 bases remaining between them. CDR1 is MGHDK, CDR2 SYGVNS, per germline. The variable domain in full, with the rest retrieved from reference TRBV25-1 and TRBJ1-1, is EADIYQTPRYLVIGTGKKITLECSQTMGHDKMYWYQQDPGMELHLIHYSYGVNSTEKGDLSSESTVSRIRTEHFPLTLESARPSHTSQYLCASSETATMNTEAFFGQGTRLTVV.

This clone has just a few counts. This chain connects TRBV28 to TRBJ1-1; 9 bases fit TRBD1. CDR3 length: 13 amino acids. The trim removed 11 bases at V and 1 base at J, leaving 5 bases unmatched. Germline CDR1 and CDR2: MDHEN and SYDVKM. The CDR3 region is CAGGQGWNTEAFF. The CDR3 coding sequence is TGTGCCGGGGGACAGGGATGGAACACTGAAGCTTTCTTT.

This clone has more than one count but fewer than ten. The chain couples TRBV6-6 to TRBJ1-2; 7 nucleotides agree with TRBD1. The length of the CDR3 is 13 residues. J gave up 2 bases and V 6 bases, and 3 bases lay outside the gene matches. Germline CDR1 MNHNY, CDR2 SVGAGI (reference sequence). The CDR3 loop is CASRRDRNYGYTF. CDR3 in DNA: TGTGCCAGCAGGAGGGACAGAAACTATGGCTACACCTTC.

Only one count was recorded for this clone. The chain is built from TRBV10-3 and TRBJ1-4; 7 nucleotides align to TRBD1. V lost 2 bases and J lost 7; bases outside the gene matches: 4. CDR1 and CDR2 (germline): ENHRY, SYGVKD. CDR3 length: 14 residues. CDR3 sequence (DNA): TGTGCCATCAGTGAGGGGACAGAAGGTGAAAAACTGTTTTTT. Its protein product is CAISEGTEGEKLFF.

This rearrangement joins TRBV4-2 to TRBJ1-2; TRBD1 agrees at 9 bases. The CDR3 runs to 14 residues. J lost 4 bases, V lost 3 bases, and 3 bases had no gene match. Germline assignment: CDR1 LGHNA and CDR2 YNFKEQ. The CDR3 DNA sequence: TGTGCCAGCAGCCAGGGACAGGGCGCCTATGGCTACACCTTC. It specifies CASSQGQGAYGYTF.

The chain couples TRBV19 to TRBJ2-1; 13 bases line up with TRBD2. Losses at the gene ends were 2 bases for V and 8 bases for J; bases not matched to a gene: 6. Per germline, CDR1 LNHDA and CDR2 SQIVND (reference sequence). The CDR3 consists of 16 residues. CDR3 residues: CASSIRTSGSGDEQFF. The CDR3 nucleotides read TGTGCCAGTAGTATAAGGACTAGCGGGAGTGGGGATGAGCAGTTCTTC.

This sequence joins TRBV5-8 and TRBJ1-1; D unresolved. There are 12 residues in the CDR3. Trimming removed 2 bases at V and 6 bases at J, with 8 bases between. From germline, CDR1 is SGHTS and CDR2 YDEGEE. The CDR3, as DNA: TGTGCCAGCAGCTTAACATTGGCTGAAGCTTTCTTT. Amino acids: CASSLTLAEAFF. The full variable domain, with the rest looked up from reference TRBV5-8 and TRBJ1-1, is EAGVTQSPTHLIKTRGQQATLRCSPISGHTSVYWYQQALGLGLQFLLWYDEGEERNRGNFPPRFSGRQFPNYSSELNVNALELEDSALYLCASSLTLAEAFFGQGTRLTVV.

The rearrangement links TRBV7-2 to TRBJ2-3; the match to TRBD2 covers 12 bases. The CDR3 has 17 amino acids. The germline gives CDR1 SGHTA, CDR2 FQGNSA. Germline trimming cut 6 bases from V and 1 base from J; bases unmatched to any gene: 8. The chain's CDR3 is CASSRLAGVVGTDTQYF. The CDR3 bases are TGTGCCAGCAGTCGACTAGCGGGAGTTGTTGGCACAGATACGCAGTATTTT.

The V and J genes are TRBV29-1 and TRBJ2-1, with a weak D call TRBD1 (6 bases). From germline, CDR1 is SQVTM and CDR2 ANQGSEA. CDR3 length equals 16 residues. Trimming removed 0 bases from V and 0 bases from J, with 12 bases in between. The chain's CDR3 is CSVEEGARGSYNEQFF. The CDR3 coding sequence is TGCAGCGTTGAAGAGGGGGCCCGCGGCTCCTACAATGAGCAGTTCTTC.